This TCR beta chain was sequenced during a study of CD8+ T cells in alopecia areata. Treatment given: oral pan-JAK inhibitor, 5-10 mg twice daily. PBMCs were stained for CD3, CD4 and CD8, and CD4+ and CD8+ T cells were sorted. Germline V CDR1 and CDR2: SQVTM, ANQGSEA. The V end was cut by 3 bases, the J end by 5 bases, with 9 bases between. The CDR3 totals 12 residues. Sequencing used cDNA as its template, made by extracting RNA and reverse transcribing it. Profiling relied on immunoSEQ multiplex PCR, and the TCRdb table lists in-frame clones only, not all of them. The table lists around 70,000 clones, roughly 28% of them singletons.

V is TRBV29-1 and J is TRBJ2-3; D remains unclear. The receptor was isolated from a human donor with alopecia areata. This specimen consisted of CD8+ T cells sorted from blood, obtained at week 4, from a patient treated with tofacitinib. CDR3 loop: CSVEYPLDTQYF. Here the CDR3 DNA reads TGCAGCGTTGAGTACCCTCTAGATACGCAGTATTTT.